The present T cell receptor (beta chain) was sequenced within a study of cytomegalovirus exposure and HLA in healthy donors. The repertoire was sequenced with immunoSEQ multiplex PCR; TCRdb's copy has only in-frame clones and lacks some. The sample yields around 100,000 clones, 85% seen once. There are 14 residues in the CDR3. Trimming left V 5 bases short and J 8 bases short, with 18 bases between. Germline assignment: CDR1 SGHNT and CDR2 YENEEA. Sequenced input: PBMCs. This chain links TRBV11-3 with TRBJ1-2, with D possibly TRBD1 on 6 matching bases. This TCR derives from a man in his late teens or twenties in good health and CMV-seropositive. In DNA form, the CDR3 reads TGTGCCAGCAGCCATCAGGGGCCCGCGGCAGGCTACACCTTC. Protein: CASSHQGPAAGYTF.